This T cell receptor (beta chain) was documented in a study of T cell responses to AZD1222 COVID-19 vaccine. General study findings and limits: Among vaccine-associated CD4 TCRs, coverage spanned spike, with dominance at 160-218 and 743-854.

TCRdb keeps only in-frame clones here, not all; method: immunoSEQ multiplex PCR. The sample includes under 150,000 clones, 80% to 90% of them seen just once. Regarding this clone: Antigen specificity is unknown.

The CDR3 loop spans 16 amino acids. The sequence came from an adult in good health. V is TRBV21-1 and J is TRBJ2-3; TRBD2 is the table's D call, not checked against the DNA. TRBV21-1 has pseudogene status. This sample comprised peripheral blood, obtained on day 0 of AZD1222 vaccination. CDR3 sequence: CASSKVGLAGADTQYF. CDR3 coding DNA: TGTGCCAGCAGCAAAGTGGGACTAGCGGGAGCAGATACGCAGTATTTT.